The clone carrying this T cell receptor (beta chain) was seen at least ten times. In germline, CDR1 is SGHRS, CDR2 YFSETQ. The length of the CDR3 is 17 residues. The V segment lost 0 bases and the J segment 4 bases; nucleotides outside the gene matches: 10. The data belong to a study of T-cell memory formation after mild COVID-19. TCRdb reprocessed the 5' RACE reads with MiXCR, giving one entry per CDR3 protein. The sample has 350,000 to 500,000 distinct CDR3 sequences; less than 25% are singletons. The receptor's source is an adult woman who had mild COVID-19 (a few samples of this study predate the infection). Cell type and time point are not known. This sequence joins TRBV5-1 and TRBJ2-3; 8 bases line up with TRBD2. The specimen sequenced was PBMCs or a T cell subset sorted from them (not recorded which). CDR3 coding DNA: TGCGCCAGCAGCTTGGCCCCAGGCGGGGGGACCGCAGATACGCAGTATTTT. Translating it yields CASSLAPGGGTADTQYF.